Following are 26 T cell receptor beta chains from one sample sequenced in a study of shared clonotypes between healthy human individuals. TCRdb keeps only in-frame clones here, not all; method: immunoSEQ multiplex PCR. Of over a million clones listed, 95% to 97% are singletons. Sequencing was carried out using naive CD4+ T cells sorted from blood. Subset in this sample: CD45RA+ positively selected. The receptors were gathered from a man aged 30-40 years in good health.

This clone was seen once. The rearrangement uses TRBV29-1 and TRBJ1-3; TRBD1 agrees at 7 bases. The CDR3 is made up of 15 amino acids. V shed 5 bases and J 0 bases; nucleotides not matched to a gene: 7. The V gene's germline CDR1 is SQVTM and CDR2 ANQGSEA. The DNA of the CDR3 is TGCAGCGTTATAGGACAGGCCTTCTCTGGAAACACCATATATTTT. Amino acids: CSVIGQAFSGNTIYF.

This clone appeared a few times. The chain recombines TRBV2 with TRBJ1-5; 7 nucleotides agree with TRBD1. V lost 7 bases to trimming and J lost 7 bases; unmatched junction nucleotides: 13. The CDR3 contains 15 residues. CDR1 and CDR2 (germline): SNHLY, FYNNEI. Written as DNA, the CDR3 is TGTGCCAGCATCGCCGACAGGGTTTCATACCAGCCCCAGCATTTT. Translated: CASIADRVSYQPQHF.

The chain is built from TRBV7-2 and TRBJ2-7; D gene unclear. The CDR3 sequence is 14 residues long. Trimming cost V 3 bases and J 0 bases, with 9 bases left between them. Germline loops: CDR1 SGHTA, CDR2 FQGNSA. The CDR3 DNA follows: TGTGCCAGCAGCTTCCGGCACAGCTCCTACGAGCAGTACTTC. Amino acids: CASSFRHSSYEQYF.

The V call is TRBV7-2, the J call TRBJ1-5; a possible D gene is TRBD1 (5 bases). The germline V gene encodes CDR1 SGHTA and CDR2 FQGNSA. CDR3 size: 13 residues. Trimming left V 5 bases short and J 9 bases short, with 14 bases between. CDR3: CASSLGPQRPQHF. The CDR3 DNA sequence: TGTGCCAGCAGCCTGGGACCCCAACGGCCCCAGCATTTT.

J is TRBJ2-1 and V is TRBV10-1; TRBD1 is a possible D gene (6 bases). Trimming took 11 bases from V and 2 from J, leaving 19 bases between them. The CDR3 totals 15 residues. The germline gives CDR1 WNHNN, CDR2 SYGVQD (reference sequence). Here the CDR3 DNA reads TGCGCCGCAGGGTATGGGACACTAGCCTACAATGAGCAGTTCTTC. This codes for CAAGYGTLAYNEQFF.

This CDR3 reads CASSLLRNAGVTF. The CDR3 DNA reads TGTGCCAGCAGTTTATTGAGGAACGCTGGGGTCACCTTC. This sequence joins TRBV28 and TRBJ1-2; D uncertain. Germline loops: CDR1 MDHEN, CDR2 SYDVKM. CDR3 length equals 13 residues. V was pared by 1 base and J by 13 bases, with 16 bases between.

The V gene is TRBV13, the J gene TRBJ2-1, with 9 bases fitting TRBD2. This CDR3 has 15 amino acids. V trimming: 3 bases; J trimming: 2 bases; junction bases outside the gene matches: 2. CDR1 is PRHDT, CDR2 FYEKMQ, per germline (reference sequence). The DNA of the CDR3 is TGTGCCAGCAGCTTCCTAGCGGGACCCTACAATGAGCAGTTCTTC. It encodes CASSFLAGPYNEQFF.

The chain joins TRBV29-1 to TRBJ1-2; the D is unclear. The V and J ends lost 6 bases and 4 bases respectively, with 15 bases between them. The CDR3 totals 13 residues. The germline gives CDR1 SQVTM, CDR2 ANQGSEA. The CDR3 protein is CSVVQGLLYGYTF. Here the CDR3 DNA reads TGCAGCGTCGTTCAAGGACTCCTCTATGGCTACACCTTC.

This chain joins TRBV18 and TRBJ2-2; TRBD1 matches at 7 bases. The CDR3 has 16 residues. The V gene's germline CDR1 is KGHSH and CDR2 LQKENI. Trimming at V came to 5 bases and at J to 6 bases, leaving 12 bases not matched to a gene. The CDR3 DNA follows: TGTGCCAGCTCAGCCCGACAGGGCGAAATTGCCGGGGAGCTGTTTTTT. It codes for CASSARQGEIAGELFF.

The sample holds one count of this clone. This chain's CDR3 is CASSSSGRGDTQYF. DNA for the CDR3: TGTGCCAGCAGCTCCAGCGGGAGAGGAGATACGCAGTATTTT. J is TRBJ2-3 and V is TRBV7-3; 8 bases agree with TRBD2. The CDR3 loop spans 14 amino acids. The germline V gene has CDR1 SGHTA and CDR2 FQGTGA. Trimming took 4 bases from V and 5 from J; bases not matched to a gene: 5.

The chain has TRBV9 and TRBJ2-3; 11 positions match TRBD2. Germline trimming cut 7 bases from V and 6 bases from J; bases unmatched to any gene: 13. From germline, CDR1 is SGDLS and CDR2 YYNGEE. This CDR3 has 16 residues. CDR3 nucleotides: TGTGCCAGCGGGCAGGGACTAGCGGCCCCGGCGGATACGCAGTATTTT. It specifies CASGQGLAAPADTQYF.

V and J are TRBV28 and TRBJ2-1, with 8 bases aligning to TRBD2. The CDR3 spans 12 residues. Germline V gene data show CDR1 as MDHEN and CDR2 as SYDVKM. V lost 1 base and J lost 15; bases outside the gene matches: 5. In nucleotides, the CDR3 is TGTGCCAGCAGTTTATTGGGCGGGAGGCCGTTCTTC. It encodes CASSLLGGRPFF.

The chain carries TRBV11-2 and TRBJ1-1; a possible D gene is TRBD1 (6 bases). Between the trimmed V and J ends, which lost 5 bases and 11 bases, there was a span of 21 bases. CDR1 is SGHAT, CDR2 FQNNGV, per germline. The CDR3 totals 14 residues. CDR3 loop: CASSVIRDIRKAFF. The CDR3 DNA is TGTGCCAGCAGCGTTATCCGGGACATACGGAAGGCTTTCTTT.

This chain uses TRBV5-1 with TRBJ1-5; the D gene is possibly TRBD1 (5 bases). The CDR3 covers 16 residues. V was trimmed by 1 base and J by 0 bases, leaving 11 bases between them. Germline CDR1 SGHRS, CDR2 YFSETQ. The CDR3 nucleotides are TGCGCCAGCAGCTTGACAGGCTCGTATAGCAATCAGCCCCAGCATTTT. This sequence encodes CASSLTGSYSNQPQHF.

The V call is TRBV5-1, the J call TRBJ2-3; D ambiguous. V dropped 1 base and J dropped 5 bases, with 2 bases sitting between them. The CDR3 runs to 11 residues. Germline V gene data show CDR1 as SGHRS and CDR2 as YFSETQ. The CDR3 nucleotides read TGCGCCAGCAGCTTGATAGATACGCAGTATTTT. Amino acids: CASSLIDTQYF.

Written as DNA, the CDR3 is TGTGCCAGCAGCTTCCCACTAGCATATGGGTACAATGAGCAGTTCTTC. Residues: CASSFPLAYGYNEQFF. V gene TRBV13 combines with J gene TRBJ2-1; D is perhaps TRBD2 (6 bases). The V end was cut by 3 bases, the J end by 4 bases, with 16 bases between. CDR1 PRHDT and CDR2 FYEKMQ come from the germline V gene (reference sequence). The CDR3 sequence is 16 residues long.

V usage is TRBV6-5 and J usage is TRBJ2-5; TRBD2 matches 8 bases. Germline-derived CDR1 and CDR2 are MNHEY and SVGAGI. With 4 bases clipped from V and 4 bases from J, the junction kept 5 bases outside the gene matches. The CDR3 extends over 14 amino acids. Here the CDR3 reads CASSSRGGRETQYF. In DNA form, the CDR3 reads TGTGCCAGCAGTTCTCGGGGGGGGCGAGAGACCCAGTACTTC.

V and J are TRBV14 and TRBJ2-1; 9 bases match TRBD1. This CDR3 comprises 18 residues. V was clipped by 1 base and J by 7 bases; unmatched bases: 14. Per the germline V gene, CDR1 is SGHDN and CDR2 is FVKESK. The CDR3 is CASSQGGGLQGASNEQFF. The CDR3, as DNA: TGTGCCAGCAGCCAAGGAGGTGGGTTACAGGGGGCCTCTAATGAGCAGTTCTTC.

The rearrangement links TRBV30 to TRBJ1-2; no clear D. Germline V gene data show CDR1 as GTSNPN and CDR2 as SVGIG (reference sequence). The CDR3 is 11 residues long. V was shortened by 5 bases and J by 4 bases, with 8 bases between the two germline ends. This chain's CDR3 is CAWEYLYGYTF. CDR3 sequence (DNA): TGTGCCTGGGAGTATCTCTATGGCTACACCTTC.

The gene calls are TRBV2 and TRBJ1-2; D is unresolved. V was cut by 3 bases and J by 8 bases, with 13 bases left in between. Looked up from germline, CDR1 is SNHLY and CDR2 is FYNNEI. CDR3 size: 13 residues. CDR3 region: CASSDKHGLGYTF. In DNA, the CDR3 is TGTGCCAGCAGTGACAAGCACGGGTTGGGCTACACCTTC.

The genes are TRBV19 and TRBJ2-2; D gene uncertain. The CDR3 consists of 13 residues. Per the germline V gene, CDR1 is LNHDA and CDR2 is SQIVND (reference sequence). V was trimmed by 7 bases and J by 1 base, leaving 7 bases between them. The CDR3, as DNA: TGTGCCAGTAACAGACTGAACACCGGGGAGCTGTTTTTT. It specifies CASNRLNTGELFF.

The CDR3 coding sequence is TGCGCCAGCAGCCCGGAATGGGGACAGGACACTGAAGCTTTCTTT. Translation: CASSPEWGQDTEAFF. The chain uses TRBV5-1 and TRBJ1-1; TRBD1 matches at 8 bases. This CDR3 comprises 15 residues. Germline CDR1 SGHRS, CDR2 YFSETQ. V trimming: 4 bases; J trimming: 3 bases; junction bases outside the gene matches: 8.

The chain uses TRBV5-4 and TRBJ2-3; 8 bases match TRBD2. Germline values: CDR1 SGHNT, CDR2 YYREEE (reference sequence). V lost 4 bases and J lost 1; bases outside the gene matches: 11. This CDR3 region has 17 residues. The chain's CDR3 is CASSRPGTREGTDTQYF. CDR3 nucleotide sequence: TGTGCCAGCAGCCGTCCCGGGACTAGGGAGGGCACAGATACGCAGTATTTT.

The chain couples TRBV28 to TRBJ2-3, with 9 bases that match TRBD2. CDR3 size: 18 residues. Germline values: CDR1 MDHEN, CDR2 SYDVKM. Unmatched junction bases numbered 15, after V lost 5 bases and J lost 3 bases. CDR3 protein: CASSPPQFGAGGTDTQYF. The CDR3 region has the DNA TGTGCCAGCAGTCCCCCTCAATTCGGGGCGGGAGGGACAGATACGCAGTATTTT.

This clone has just one count. The chain joins TRBV27 to TRBJ2-5; the match to TRBD2 covers 12 bases. V was clipped by 5 bases and J by 5 bases; unmatched bases: 6. From germline, CDR1 is MNHEY and CDR2 SMNVEV (reference sequence). The CDR3 is made up of 15 amino acids. The CDR3 DNA follows: TGTGCCAGCAGTAGCCGCCTAGCGGGAGGGGAGACCCAGTACTTC. The encoded protein is CASSSRLAGGETQYF.

The V and J genes are TRBV4-3 and TRBJ2-1, with 8 bases matching TRBD2. In germline, CDR1 is LGHNA, CDR2 YSLEER. V lost 0 bases and J lost 9; bases outside the gene matches: 10. CDR3 length equals 16 residues. The CDR3 bases are TGCGCCAGCAGCCAAGATCCTCCGGGAGGGCCTTCTGAGCAGTTCTTC. Translation gives CASSQDPPGGPSEQFF.